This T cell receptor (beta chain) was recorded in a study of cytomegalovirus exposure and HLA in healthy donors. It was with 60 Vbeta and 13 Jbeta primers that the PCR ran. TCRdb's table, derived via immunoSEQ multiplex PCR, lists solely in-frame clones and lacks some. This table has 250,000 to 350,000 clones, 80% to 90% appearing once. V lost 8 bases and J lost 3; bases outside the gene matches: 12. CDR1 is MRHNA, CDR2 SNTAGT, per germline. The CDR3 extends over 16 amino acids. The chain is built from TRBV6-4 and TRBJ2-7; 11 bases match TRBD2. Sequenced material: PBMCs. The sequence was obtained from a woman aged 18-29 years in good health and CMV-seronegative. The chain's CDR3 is CASPRASGGIGYEQYF. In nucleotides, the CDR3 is TGTGCCAGCCCCCGGGCTAGCGGGGGGATCGGCTACGAGCAGTACTTC.